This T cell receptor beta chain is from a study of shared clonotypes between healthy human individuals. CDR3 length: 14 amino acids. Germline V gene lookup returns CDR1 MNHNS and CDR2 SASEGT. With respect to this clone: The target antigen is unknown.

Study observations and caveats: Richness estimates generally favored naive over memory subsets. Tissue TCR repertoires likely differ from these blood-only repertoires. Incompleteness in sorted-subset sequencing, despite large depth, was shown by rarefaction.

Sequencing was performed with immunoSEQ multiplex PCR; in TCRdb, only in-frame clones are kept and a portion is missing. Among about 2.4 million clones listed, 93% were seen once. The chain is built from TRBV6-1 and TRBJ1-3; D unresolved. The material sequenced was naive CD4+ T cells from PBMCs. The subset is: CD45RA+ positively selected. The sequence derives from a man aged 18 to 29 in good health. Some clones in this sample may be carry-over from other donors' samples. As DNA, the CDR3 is TGTGCTTCGCTGGGCAGGTGGATTTGGAACACCATATATTTT. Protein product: CASLGRWIWNTIYF.